One and the same sample provided the 2 T cell receptor beta chains below, sequenced in a study of CD8 T cells in ankylosing spondylitis. Each CDR3 protein is one row after TCRdb ran MiXCR on the 5' RACE reads. Of 300,000 to 400,000 distinct CDR3 sequences listed, roughly 22% are singletons. What was sequenced was blood, either unsorted or a sorted T cell fraction (not recorded which). The receptor set was obtained from a male donor with ankylosing spondylitis or in good health (not recorded which).

The chain joins TRBV2 to TRBJ2-2, with 7 bases matching TRBD1. J was trimmed by 0 bases and V by 4 bases; bases with no gene match: 11. The CDR3 has 18 residues. Germline assignment: CDR1 SNHLY and CDR2 FYNNEI. CDR3 protein: CASSVLGQATTNTGELFF. The CDR3 region has the DNA TGTGCCAGCAGTGTCCTCGGACAGGCCACAACGAACACCGGGGAGCTGTTTTTT.

This clonotype came up once. The V gene is TRBV6-5, the J gene TRBJ2-5; weak D call: TRBD2 (6 bases). Trimming pared 4 bases from V and 5 bases from J, leaving 14 bases between. CDR3 size: 14 residues. Germline-derived CDR1 and CDR2 are MNHEY and SVGAGI. The CDR3: CASSSGLAPETQYF. The CDR3, as DNA: TGTGCCAGCAGTTCGGGACTGGCTCCGGAGACCCAGTACTTC.